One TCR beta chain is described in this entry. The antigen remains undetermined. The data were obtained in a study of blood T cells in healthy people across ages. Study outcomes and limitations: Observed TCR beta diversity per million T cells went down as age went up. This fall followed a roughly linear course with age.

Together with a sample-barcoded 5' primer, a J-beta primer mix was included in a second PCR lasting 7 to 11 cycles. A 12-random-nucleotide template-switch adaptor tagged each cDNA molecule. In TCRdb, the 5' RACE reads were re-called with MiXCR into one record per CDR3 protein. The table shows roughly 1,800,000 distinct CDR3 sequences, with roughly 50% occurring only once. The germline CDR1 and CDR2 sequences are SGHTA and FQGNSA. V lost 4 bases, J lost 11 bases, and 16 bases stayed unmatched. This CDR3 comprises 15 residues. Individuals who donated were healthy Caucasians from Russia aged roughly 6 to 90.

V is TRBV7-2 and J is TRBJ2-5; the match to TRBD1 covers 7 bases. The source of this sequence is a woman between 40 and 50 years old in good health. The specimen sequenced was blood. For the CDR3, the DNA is TGTGCCAGCAGCTCGCCTAGACAGGGATACAATGAGCAGTACTTC. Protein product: CASSSPRQGYNEQYF. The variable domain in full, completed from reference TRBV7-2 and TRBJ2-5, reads GAGVSQSPSNKVTEKGKDVELRCDPISGHTALYWYRQSLGQGLEFLIYFQGNSAPDKSGLPSDRFSAERTGGSVSTLTIQRTQQEDSAVYLCASSSPRQGYNEQYFGPGTRLLVL.